A selection of T cell receptor beta chains follows, all from one sample in a study of shared clonotypes between healthy human individuals. The assay was immunoSEQ multiplex PCR, and TCRdb's table has in-frame clones only and misses some. Among under 1,900,000 clones listed, around 98.5% were seen once. The material sequenced was naive CD4+ T cells sorted from blood. The receptors were gathered from a man aged 25-45 years in good health. Both conserved end residues are part of each CDR3. Fields, in order: V gene, D gene, J gene, clone size, CDR3 DNA, CDR3 protein. D genes are given only for firm matches. A row's size may be missing; if present it is once, few, many or a size class.

TRBV5-1	TRBD2	TRBJ2-7	.	TGCGCCAGCAGCTTGGGGCATAGCGGGAGTATCTACGAGCAGTACTTC	CASSLGHSGSIYEQYF
TRBV2	TRBD2	TRBJ2-1	.	TGTGCCAGCAGTGAAGAACTAGCGGGAGCCAATGAGCAGTTCTTC	CASSEELAGANEQFF
TRBV19	TRBD1	TRBJ1-2	.	TGTGCCAGTAGTACAGACAGGGCCTTTGGCTACACCTTC	CASSTDRAFGYTF
TRBV7-3	.	TRBJ1-3	.	TGTGCCAGCAGCTTACGAACAGGGTTCGGAAACACCATATATTTT	CASSLRTGFGNTIYF
TRBV28	.	TRBJ2-5	once	TGTGCCAGCAGCCCCCCGGGGCCGGAACAAGAGACCCAGTACTTC	CASSPPGPEQETQYF
TRBV28	TRBD1	TRBJ2-7	.	TGTGCCGGCAGCACGACAGGGGAATCCCACGAGCAGTACTTC	CAGSTTGESHEQYF
TRBV7-9	.	TRBJ1-1	.	TGTGCCAGCAACCTCGATGAGCTCTTGACGGGCTGGAACACTGAAGCTTTCTTT	CASNLDELLTGWNTEAFF
TRBV6-1	.	TRBJ2-1	once	TGTGCCAGCAGTGGTAGGGCCACCACCTACAATGAGCAGTTCTTC	CASSGRATTYNEQFF
TRBV5-1	.	TRBJ2-7	.	TGCGCCAGCAGCTCCGGACGGACCGAGCAGTACTTC	CASSSGRTEQYF
TRBV7-9	.	TRBJ2-5	once	TGTGCCAGCAGCTCCAGGGGTAGCGTTCTGGGGGAGACCCAGTACTTC	CASSSRGSVLGETQYF
TRBV6-4	TRBD2	TRBJ2-1	once	TGTGCCAGCAGTGACTCCACGCGGGAGGGGCCCCCGGCCCTACACAATGAGCAGTTCTTC	CASSDSTREGPPALHNEQFF
TRBV15	TRBD2	TRBJ2-1	.	TGTGCCACCAGCAGAGACCTGACTAGCGGGACGTCCTACAATGAGCAGTTCTTC	CATSRDLTSGTSYNEQFF
TRBV5-4	.	TRBJ1-1	.	TGTGCCACGCTAGGGAGGGGGTCACCTGAAGCTTTCTTT	CATLGRGSPEAFF
TRBV19	.	TRBJ1-5	.	TGTGCCAGTAGTACAACAGGGACTCTAGTAAATCAGCCCCAGCATTTT	CASSTTGTLVNQPQHF
TRBV11-3	.	TRBJ2-5	.	TGTGCCAGCAGCTTGTCGTCAGGGAGTGAGACCCAGTACTTC	CASSLSSGSETQYF
TRBV27	.	TRBJ1-1	.	TGTGCCAGCACCCCTAGGGCGAGAGTTGCTGAAGCTTTCTTT	CASTPRARVAEAFF
TRBV5-1	.	TRBJ1-1	.	TGCGCCAGCAGACAGGAGACAACTGAAGCTTTCTTT	CASRQETTEAFF
TRBV5-1	.	TRBJ2-2	.	TGCGCCAGCAGCCCTAACGGGGCCCGACCAACCGGGGAGCTGTTTTTT	CASSPNGARPTGELFF
TRBV14	.	TRBJ2-2	.	TGTGCCAGCAGCCCAAGGGTGGCCGGGGGGCTGTTTTTT	CASSPRVAGGLFF
TRBV19	TRBD1	TRBJ1-2	.	TGTGCCAGTAGTAGACCGGGACAGCTCTACTATGGCTACACCTTC	CASSRPGQLYYGYTF
TRBV11-2	.	TRBJ2-2	once	TGTGCCAGCAGCTTTGGTAGCACCGGGGAGCTGTTTTTT	CASSFGSTGELFF
TRBV11-3	.	TRBJ2-1	.	TGTGCCAGCAGCTTAGGAGTTGTGGATAACAATGAGCAGTTCTTC	CASSLGVVDNNEQFF
TRBV9	.	TRBJ2-2	.	TGTGCCAGCAGCGTAGATCCCGGGTCGAACACCGGGGAGCTGTTTTTT	CASSVDPGSNTGELFF
TRBV7-8	.	TRBJ2-7	.	TGTGCCAGCAGCCGACAAGACTCCTACGAGCAGTACTTC	CASSRQDSYEQYF
TRBV7-9	.	TRBJ1-1	.	TGTGCCAGCAGCTTGGTCGCCACTGAAGCTTTCTTT	CASSLVATEAFF
TRBV14	.	TRBJ1-3	.	TGTGCCAGCAGACAAGCGGGGGGCCGGCCAAACACCATATATTTT	CASRQAGGRPNTIYF
TRBV5-1	TRBD2	TRBJ2-1	.	TGCGCCAGCAGTGTACTAGCGGACTACAATGAGCAGTTCTTC	CASSVLADYNEQFF
TRBV25-1	TRBD1	TRBJ2-7	.	TGTGCCAGCAGTCCCTCGACAGGGAGAGCGTACGAGCAGTACTTC	CASSPSTGRAYEQYF